This T cell receptor beta chain was identified in a study of CD8 T cells in Susac syndrome. When the RNA was reverse transcribed, random hexamers were used with an input of about 0.45 to 1 ug. TCRdb reanalysed the immunoSEQ multiplex PCR reads using MiXCR and keeps one entry per CDR3 protein. The sample contains 170,000 or so distinct CDR3 sequences, 90% to 95% of which appear only once. J gave up 4 bases and V 2 bases, and 7 bases lay outside the gene matches. Germline assignment: CDR1 SGHRS and CDR2 YFSETQ. This CDR3 spans 16 amino acids. Blood CD8+ and CD4+ T cells underwent high-throughput TCR beta sequencing.

The chain links TRBV5-1 to TRBJ2-5; 11 bases are shared with TRBD1. The sequenced sample consisted of CD4+ T cells from PBMCs. The TCR originated in a human donor with Susac syndrome. The CDR3 protein is CASSLATGTGGETQYF. CDR3 DNA sequence: TGCGCCAGCAGCTTAGCAACCGGGACAGGGGGAGAGACCCAGTACTTC.